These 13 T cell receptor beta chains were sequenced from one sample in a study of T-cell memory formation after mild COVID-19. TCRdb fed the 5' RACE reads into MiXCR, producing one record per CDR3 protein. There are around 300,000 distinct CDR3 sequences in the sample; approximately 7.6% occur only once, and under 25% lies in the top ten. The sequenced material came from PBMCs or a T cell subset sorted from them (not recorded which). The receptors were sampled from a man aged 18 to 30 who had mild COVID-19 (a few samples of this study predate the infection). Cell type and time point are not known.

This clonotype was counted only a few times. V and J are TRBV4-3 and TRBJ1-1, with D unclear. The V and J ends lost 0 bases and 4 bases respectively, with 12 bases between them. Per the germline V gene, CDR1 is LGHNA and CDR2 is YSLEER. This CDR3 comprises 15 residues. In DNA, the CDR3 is TGCGCCAGCAGCCAAGATCTCCCGAGCGGCACTGAAGCTTTCTTT. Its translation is CASSQDLPSGTEAFF.

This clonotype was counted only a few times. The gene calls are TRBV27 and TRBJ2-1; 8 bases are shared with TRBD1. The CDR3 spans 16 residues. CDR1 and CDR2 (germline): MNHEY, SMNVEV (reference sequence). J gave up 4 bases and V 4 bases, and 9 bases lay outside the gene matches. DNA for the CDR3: TGTGCCAGCAGTTCAAACAGGGGGTACGGATACAATGAGCAGTTCTTC. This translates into CASSSNRGYGYNEQFF.

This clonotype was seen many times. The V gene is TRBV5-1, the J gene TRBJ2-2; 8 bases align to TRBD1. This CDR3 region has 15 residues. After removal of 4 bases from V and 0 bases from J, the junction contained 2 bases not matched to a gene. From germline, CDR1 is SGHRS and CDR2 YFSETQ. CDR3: CASSKGQANTGELFF. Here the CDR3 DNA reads TGCGCCAGCAGCAAGGGACAGGCGAACACCGGGGAGCTGTTTTTT.

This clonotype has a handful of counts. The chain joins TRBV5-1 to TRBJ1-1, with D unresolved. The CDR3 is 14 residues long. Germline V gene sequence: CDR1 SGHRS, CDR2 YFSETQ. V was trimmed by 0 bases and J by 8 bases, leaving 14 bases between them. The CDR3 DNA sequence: TGCGCCAGCAGCTTGGCATCACTTGCCCCGGAAGCTTTCTTT. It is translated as CASSLASLAPEAFF.

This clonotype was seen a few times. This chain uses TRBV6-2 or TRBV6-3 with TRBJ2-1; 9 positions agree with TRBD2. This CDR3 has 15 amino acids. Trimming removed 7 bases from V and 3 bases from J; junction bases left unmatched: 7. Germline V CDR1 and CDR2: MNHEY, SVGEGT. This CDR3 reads CASINSGGRYNEQFF. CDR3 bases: TGTGCCAGCATTAATAGCGGGGGACGCTACAATGAGCAGTTCTTC.

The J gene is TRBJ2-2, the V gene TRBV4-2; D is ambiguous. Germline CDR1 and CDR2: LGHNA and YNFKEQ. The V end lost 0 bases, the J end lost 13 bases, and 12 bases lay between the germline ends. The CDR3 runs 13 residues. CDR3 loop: CASSQDPLVRLFF. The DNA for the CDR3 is TGTGCCAGCAGCCAAGATCCATTAGTGAGGCTGTTTTTT.

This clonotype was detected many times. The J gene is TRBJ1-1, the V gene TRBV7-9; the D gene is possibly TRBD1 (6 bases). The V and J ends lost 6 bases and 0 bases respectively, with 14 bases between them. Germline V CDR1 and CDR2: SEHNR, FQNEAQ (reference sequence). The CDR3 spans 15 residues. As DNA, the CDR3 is TGTGCCAGCAGGGGGGGGCGGCAGTTGAACACTGAAGCTTTCTTT. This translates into CASRGGRQLNTEAFF.

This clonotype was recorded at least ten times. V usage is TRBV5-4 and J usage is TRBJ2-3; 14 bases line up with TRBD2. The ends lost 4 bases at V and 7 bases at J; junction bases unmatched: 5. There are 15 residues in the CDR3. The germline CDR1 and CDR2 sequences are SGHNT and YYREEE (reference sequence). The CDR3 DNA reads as TGTGCCAGCAGCGCCGGGACTAGCGGGGGTAATACGCAGTATTTT. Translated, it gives CASSAGTSGGNTQYF.

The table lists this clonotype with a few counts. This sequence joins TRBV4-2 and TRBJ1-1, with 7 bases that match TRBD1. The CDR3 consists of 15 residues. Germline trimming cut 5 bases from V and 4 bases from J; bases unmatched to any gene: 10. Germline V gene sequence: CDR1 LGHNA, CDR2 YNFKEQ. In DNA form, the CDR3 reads TGTGCCAGCAGCGCACCACAGGGGATATTCACTGAAGCTTTCTTT. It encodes CASSAPQGIFTEAFF.

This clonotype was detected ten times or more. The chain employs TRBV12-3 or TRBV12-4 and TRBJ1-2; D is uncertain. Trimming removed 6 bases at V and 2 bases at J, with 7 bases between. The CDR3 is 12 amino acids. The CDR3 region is CASSPDNYGYTF. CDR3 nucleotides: TGTGCCAGCAGCCCGGACAACTATGGCTACACCTTC.

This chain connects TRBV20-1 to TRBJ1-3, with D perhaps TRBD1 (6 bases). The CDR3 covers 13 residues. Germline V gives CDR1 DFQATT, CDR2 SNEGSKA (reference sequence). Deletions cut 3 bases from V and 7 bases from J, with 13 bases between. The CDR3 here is CSASYRVGNTIYF. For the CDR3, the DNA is TGCAGTGCTAGTTACAGGGTCGGGAACACCATATATTTT.

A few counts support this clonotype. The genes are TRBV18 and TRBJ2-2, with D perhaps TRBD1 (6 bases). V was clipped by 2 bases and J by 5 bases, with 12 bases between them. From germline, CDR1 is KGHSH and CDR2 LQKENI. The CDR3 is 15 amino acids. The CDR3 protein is CASSPASTGTGELFF. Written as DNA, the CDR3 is TGTGCCAGCTCACCAGCATCCACAGGGACCGGGGAGCTGTTTTTT.

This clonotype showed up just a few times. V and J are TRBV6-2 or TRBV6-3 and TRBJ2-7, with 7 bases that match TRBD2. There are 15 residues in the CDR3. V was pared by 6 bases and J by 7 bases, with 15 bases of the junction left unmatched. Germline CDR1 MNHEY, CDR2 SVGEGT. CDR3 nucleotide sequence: TGTGCCAGCAGCCCGAGTCTAGCGGTCATTCCGGAGCAGTACGTC. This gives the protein CASSPSLAVIPEQYV.